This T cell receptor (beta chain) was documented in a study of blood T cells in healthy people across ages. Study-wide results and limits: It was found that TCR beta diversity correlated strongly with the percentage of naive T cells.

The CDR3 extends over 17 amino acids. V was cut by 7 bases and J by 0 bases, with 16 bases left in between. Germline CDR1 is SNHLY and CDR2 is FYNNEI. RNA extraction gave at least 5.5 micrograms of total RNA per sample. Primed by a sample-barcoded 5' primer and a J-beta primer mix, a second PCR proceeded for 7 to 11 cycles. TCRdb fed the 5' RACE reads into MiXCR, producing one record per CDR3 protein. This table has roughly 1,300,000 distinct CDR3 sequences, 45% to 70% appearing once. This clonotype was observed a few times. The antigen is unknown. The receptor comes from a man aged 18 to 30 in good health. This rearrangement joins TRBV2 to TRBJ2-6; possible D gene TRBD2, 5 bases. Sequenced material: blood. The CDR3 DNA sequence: TGTGCCAGCAAGGCGGAGGTCTCCCGCTCTGGGGCCAACGTCCTGACTTTC. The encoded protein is CASKAEVSRSGANVLTF. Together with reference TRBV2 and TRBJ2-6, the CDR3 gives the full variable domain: EPEVTQTPSHQVTQMGQEVILRCVPISNHLYFYWYRQILGQKVEFLVSFYNNEISEKSEIFDDQFSVERPDGSNFTLKIRSTKLEDSAMYFCASKAEVSRSGANVLTFGAGSRLTVL.